These 11 T cell receptor beta chains share one sample of origin, sequenced in a study of TIL therapy for anti-PD-1-resistant metastatic lung cancer. Time point reported: pre-treatment sample, taken before nivolumab and TIL therapy. This was the immunoSEQ v3 assay. The method was immunoSEQ multiplex PCR; TCRdb's version includes in-frame clones alone and lacks a portion of them. The profile shows around 59,000 clones, roughly 69% of them singletons. Sample: blood, taken at baseline. These receptors originate from a person aged 25 to 85 with non-small cell lung cancer.

The J gene is TRBJ1-4, the V gene TRBV4-1, with unresolved D. CDR1 and CDR2 from the germline V gene are MGHRA and YSYEKL. This CDR3 contains 17 residues. V was trimmed by 1 base and J by 7 bases, leaving 19 bases between them. The CDR3 DNA reads as TGCGCCAGCAGCCAAGGTATCATGGTGGCAGGCCGTGAAAAACTGTTTTTT. As protein: CASSQGIMVAGREKLFF.

The rearrangement joins TRBV5-6 to TRBJ2-5; 9 bases are a match to TRBD1. The CDR3 length is 15 residues. Germline values: CDR1 SGHDT, CDR2 YYEEEE. Trimming at V came to 3 bases and at J to 2 bases, leaving 5 bases not matched to a gene. DNA of the CDR3: TGTGCCAGCAGCTGGGGGACAGGGTCTCAAGAGACCCAGTACTTC. Translating gives CASSWGTGSQETQYF.

This clone was counted between two and nine times. CDR3 in DNA: TGTGCCAGCAGGGGGGACAGGGGTGATGAAGCTTTCTTT. Translation: CASRGDRGDEAFF. This chain uses TRBV2 with TRBJ1-1; 10 bases are shared with TRBD1. This CDR3 has 13 amino acids. Germline trimming cut 6 bases from V and 7 bases from J; bases unmatched to any gene: 5. Germline V gives CDR1 SNHLY, CDR2 FYNNEI. Variable domain in full (rest from reference TRBV2 and TRBJ1-1): EPEVTQTPSHQVTQMGQEVILRCVPISNHLYFYWYRQILGQKVEFLVSFYNNEISEKSEIFDDQFSVERPDGSNFTLKIRSTKLEDSAMYFCASRGDRGDEAFFGQGTRLTVV.

With respect to this clone: This sample includes further DNA sequences coding for the same CDR3. This chain uses TRBV5-1 with TRBJ1-3; D is unresolved. Germline V gene sequence: CDR1 SGHRS, CDR2 YFSETQ. Trimming shortened V by 1 base and J by 0 bases, and 5 bases separated the two germline ends. The CDR3 sequence is 14 residues long. CDR3 protein: CASSLFGSGNTIYF. In DNA, the CDR3 is TGCGCCAGCAGCTTGTTTGGCTCTGGAAACACCATATATTTT.

The sample holds a few counts of this clone. This rearrangement joins TRBV27 to TRBJ2-1; D is unclear. Germline V gene sequence: CDR1 MNHEY, CDR2 SMNVEV (reference sequence). The CDR3 is 13 residues long. V was shortened by 3 bases and J by 3 bases, with 6 bases between the two germline ends. The CDR3, as DNA: TGTGCCAGCAGTTTGTCACACTACAATGAGCAGTTCTTC. Its translation: CASSLSHYNEQFF.

The rearrangement links TRBV9 to TRBJ2-3; 7 nucleotides line up with TRBD1. V lost 0 bases to trimming and J lost 3 bases; unmatched junction nucleotides: 10. Germline values: CDR1 SGDLS, CDR2 YYNGEE. The CDR3 length is 17 residues. The CDR3 coding sequence is TGTGCCAGCAGCGTAGGTGGTTGGACAGGCATGACAGATACGCAGTATTTT. Translated: CASSVGGWTGMTDTQYF. The full variable domain, in which reference TRBV9 and TRBJ2-3 provide the parts outside the CDR3, is DSGVTQTPKHLITATGQRVTLRCSPRSGDLSVYWYQQSLDQGLQFLIQYYNGEERAKGNILERFSAQQFPDLHSELNLSSLELGDSALYFCASSVGGWTGMTDTQYFGPGTRLTVL.

This chain connects TRBV27 to TRBJ2-2; TRBD1 agrees at 9 bases. Per germline, CDR1 MNHEY and CDR2 SMNVEV (reference sequence). V trimming: 7 bases; J trimming: 7 bases; junction bases outside the gene matches: 7. The length of the CDR3 is 14 residues. In nucleotides, the CDR3 is TGTGCCAGCAAAGGACAGGGGTTTTTCGGGGAGCTGTTTTTT. Protein product: CASKGQGFFGELFF.

This chain links TRBV2 with TRBJ2-5, with D unclear. The germline V and J ends were trimmed by 5 bases and 4 bases, with 11 bases remaining between them. CDR1 is SNHLY, CDR2 FYNNEI, per germline. The CDR3 is 13 residues long. The CDR3, as DNA: TGTGCCAGCAGTAGGGCCCCCGGAGAGACCCAGTACTTC. Protein: CASSRAPGETQYF.

The chain links TRBV11-2 to TRBJ2-2, with 9 bases that match TRBD1. CDR3 length: 16 amino acids. CDR1 and CDR2 (germline): SGHAT, FQNNGV. The V gene end was trimmed by 5 bases and the J gene end by 7 bases; junction bases not matched to a gene: 11. This CDR3 reads CASSRTGVMIHGELFF. The CDR3 DNA sequence: TGTGCCAGCAGCCGGACAGGGGTGATGATTCACGGGGAGCTGTTTTTT.

This rearrangement joins TRBV11-2 to TRBJ2-1; the D gene is possibly TRBD2 (6 bases). Between the trimmed V and J ends, which lost 5 bases and 0 bases, there was a span of 17 bases. Germline assignment: CDR1 SGHAT and CDR2 FQNNGV. The CDR3 length is 17 residues. CDR3 residues: CASSTRTGGSSYNEQFF. The CDR3 DNA reads as TGTGCCAGCAGCACACGGACCGGGGGAAGCTCCTACAATGAGCAGTTCTTC.

The chain links TRBV7-8 to TRBJ1-1; maybe TRBD1 (6 bases). The CDR3 has 16 residues. Germline V CDR1 and CDR2: SGHVS, FQNEAQ. With 2 bases removed from V and 1 base from J, the gap between germline ends came to 14 bases. The CDR3 loop is CASSLHERGENTEAFF. DNA of the CDR3: TGTGCCAGCAGCTTACACGAAAGGGGGGAGAACACTGAAGCTTTCTTT.